This T cell receptor beta chain was sequenced in a study of cytomegalovirus exposure and HLA in healthy donors. Overall study findings and caveats: With DRB1 most and HLA-C fewest, TCR association rates differed between HLA loci in a later analysis.

Germline V gene lookup returns CDR1 SGHVS and CDR2 FNYEAQ. With 2 bases removed from V and 4 bases from J, the gap between germline ends came to 17 bases. The CDR3 is 16 residues long. 60 Vbeta and 13 Jbeta primers were used in PCR. Assay used: immunoSEQ multiplex PCR; TCRdb lists only in-frame clones, some missing. The table has fewer than 200,000 clones, around 68% seen once. In the case of this clone: Its antigen remains unknown.

The source material was PBMCs. This chain uses TRBV7-6 with TRBJ2-5, with D possibly TRBD2 on 5 matching bases. This TCR came from a woman in her thirties or forties in good health and CMV-seropositive. CDR3 DNA: TGTGCCAGCAGCTTACTTGGGCCCTCCGAGGGAGAGACCCAGTACTTC. It codes for CASSLLGPSEGETQYF. The entire variable domain, with the rest obtained from reference TRBV7-6 and TRBJ2-5, is as follows: GAGVSQSPRYKVTKRGQDVALRCDPISGHVSLYWYRQALGQGPEFLTYFNYEAQQDKSGLPNDRFSAERPEGSISTLTIQRTEQRDSAMYRCASSLLGPSEGETQYFGPGTRLLVL.